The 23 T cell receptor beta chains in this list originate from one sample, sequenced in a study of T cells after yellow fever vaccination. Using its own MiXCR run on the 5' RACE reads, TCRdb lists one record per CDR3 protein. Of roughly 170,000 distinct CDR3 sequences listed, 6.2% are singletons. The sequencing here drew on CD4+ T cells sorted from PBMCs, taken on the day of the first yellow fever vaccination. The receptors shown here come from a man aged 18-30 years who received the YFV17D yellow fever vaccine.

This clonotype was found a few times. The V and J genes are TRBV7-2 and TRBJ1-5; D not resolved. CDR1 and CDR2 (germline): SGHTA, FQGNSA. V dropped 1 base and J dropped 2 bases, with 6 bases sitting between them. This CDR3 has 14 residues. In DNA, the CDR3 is TGTGCCAGCAGCTTAGACAGCCGCAATCAGCCCCAGCATTTT. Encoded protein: CASSLDSRNQPQHF. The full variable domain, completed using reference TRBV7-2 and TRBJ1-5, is GAGVSQSPSNKVTEKGKDVELRCDPISGHTALYWYRQSLGQGLEFLIYFQGNSAPDKSGLPSDRFSAERTGGSVSTLTIQRTQQEDSAVYLCASSLDSRNQPQHFGDGTRLSIL.

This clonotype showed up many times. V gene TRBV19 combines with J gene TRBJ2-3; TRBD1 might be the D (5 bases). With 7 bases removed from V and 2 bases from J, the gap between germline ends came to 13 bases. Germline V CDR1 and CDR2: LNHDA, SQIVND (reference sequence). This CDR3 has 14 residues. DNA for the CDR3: TGTGCCAGTACCCAGGGCTGGAACACAGATACGCAGTATTTT. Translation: CASTQGWNTDTQYF.

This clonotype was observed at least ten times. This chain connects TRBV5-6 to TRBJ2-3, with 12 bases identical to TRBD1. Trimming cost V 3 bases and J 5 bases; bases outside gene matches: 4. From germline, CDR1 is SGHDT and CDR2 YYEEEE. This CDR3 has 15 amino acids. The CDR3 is CASSWDRGLKDTQYF. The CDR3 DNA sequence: TGTGCCAGCAGCTGGGACAGGGGGCTTAAAGATACGCAGTATTTT. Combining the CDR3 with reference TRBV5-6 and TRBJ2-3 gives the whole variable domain DAGVTQSPTHLIKTRGQQVTLRCSPKSGHDTVSWYQQALGQGPQFIFQYYEEEERQRGNFPDRFSGHQFPNYSSELNVNALLLGDSALYLCASSWDRGLKDTQYFGPGTRLTVL.

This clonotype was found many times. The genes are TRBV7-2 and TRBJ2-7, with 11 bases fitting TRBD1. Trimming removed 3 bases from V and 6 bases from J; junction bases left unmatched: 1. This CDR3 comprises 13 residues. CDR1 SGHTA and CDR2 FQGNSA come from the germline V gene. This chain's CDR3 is CASSLDRGPEQYV. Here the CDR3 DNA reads TGTGCCAGCAGCTTGGACAGGGGGCCCGAGCAGTACGTC.

The CDR3: CASRQLGDSNYGYTF. The CDR3 DNA reads as TGTGCCAGCAGACAGCTCGGCGACTCTAACTATGGCTACACCTTC. V is TRBV4-2 and J is TRBJ1-2; D not certain. Germline-derived CDR1 and CDR2 are LGHNA and YNFKEQ. V was clipped by 6 bases and J by 0 bases, with 14 bases between them. The CDR3 runs 15 residues.

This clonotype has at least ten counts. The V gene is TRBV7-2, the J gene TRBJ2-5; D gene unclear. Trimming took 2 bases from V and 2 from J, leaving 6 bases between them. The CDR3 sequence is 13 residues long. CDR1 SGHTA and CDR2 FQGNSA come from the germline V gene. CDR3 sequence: CASSLTEQETQYF. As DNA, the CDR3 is TGTGCCAGCAGCTTAACGGAACAAGAGACCCAGTACTTC.

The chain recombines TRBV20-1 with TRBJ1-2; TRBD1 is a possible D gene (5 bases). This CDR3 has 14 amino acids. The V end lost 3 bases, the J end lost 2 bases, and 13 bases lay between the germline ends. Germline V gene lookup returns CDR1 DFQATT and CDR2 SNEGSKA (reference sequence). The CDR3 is CSASAGSANYGYTF. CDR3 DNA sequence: TGCAGTGCTAGCGCAGGGAGTGCAAACTATGGCTACACCTTC.

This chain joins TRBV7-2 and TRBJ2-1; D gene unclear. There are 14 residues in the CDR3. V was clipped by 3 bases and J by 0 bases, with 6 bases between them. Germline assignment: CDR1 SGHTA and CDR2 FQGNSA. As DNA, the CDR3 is TGTGCCAGCAGCTTTGACTCCTCCTACAATGAGCAGTTCTTC. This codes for CASSFDSSYNEQFF.

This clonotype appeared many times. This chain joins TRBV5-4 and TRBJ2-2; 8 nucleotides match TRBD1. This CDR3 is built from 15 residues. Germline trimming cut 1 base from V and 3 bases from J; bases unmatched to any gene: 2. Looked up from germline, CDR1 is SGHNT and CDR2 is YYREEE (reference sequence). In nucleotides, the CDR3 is TGTGCCAGCAGCTTGATACAGGGGGACACCGGGGAGCTGTTTTTT. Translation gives CASSLIQGDTGELFF.

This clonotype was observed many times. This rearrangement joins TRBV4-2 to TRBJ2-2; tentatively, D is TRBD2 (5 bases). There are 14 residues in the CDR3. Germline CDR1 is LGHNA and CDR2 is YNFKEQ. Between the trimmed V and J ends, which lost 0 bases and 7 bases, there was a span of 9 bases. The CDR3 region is CASSQEVSVGELFF. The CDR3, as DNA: TGTGCCAGCAGCCAAGAAGTTAGCGTCGGGGAGCTGTTTTTT.

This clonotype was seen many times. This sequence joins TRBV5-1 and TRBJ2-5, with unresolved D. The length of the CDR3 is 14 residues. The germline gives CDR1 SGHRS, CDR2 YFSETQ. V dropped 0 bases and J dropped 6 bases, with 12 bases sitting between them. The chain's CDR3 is CASSLDSIGQTQYF. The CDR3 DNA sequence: TGCGCCAGCAGCTTGGACTCGATTGGGCAGACCCAGTACTTC.

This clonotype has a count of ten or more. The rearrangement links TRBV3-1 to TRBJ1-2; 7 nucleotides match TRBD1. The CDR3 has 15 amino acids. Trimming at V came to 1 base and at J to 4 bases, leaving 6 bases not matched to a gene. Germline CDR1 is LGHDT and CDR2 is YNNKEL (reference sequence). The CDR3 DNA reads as TGTGCCAGCAGCCAAGGTGTAGGGGGCGCCTATGGCTACACCTTC. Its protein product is CASSQGVGGAYGYTF.

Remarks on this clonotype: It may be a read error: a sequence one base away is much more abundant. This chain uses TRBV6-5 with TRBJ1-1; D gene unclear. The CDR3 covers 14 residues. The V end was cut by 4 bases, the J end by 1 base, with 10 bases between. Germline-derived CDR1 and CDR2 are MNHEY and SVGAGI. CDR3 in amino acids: CASSLRERNTEAFF. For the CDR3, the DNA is TGTGCCAGCAGTTTAAGGGAACGGAACACTGAAGCTTTCTTT.

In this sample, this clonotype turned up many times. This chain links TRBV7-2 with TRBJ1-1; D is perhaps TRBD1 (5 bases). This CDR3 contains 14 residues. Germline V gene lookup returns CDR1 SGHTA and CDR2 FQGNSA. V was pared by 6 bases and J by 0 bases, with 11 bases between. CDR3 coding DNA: TGTGCCAGCAGTGAGGGGCTTGTGAACACTGAAGCTTTCTTT. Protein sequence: CASSEGLVNTEAFF.

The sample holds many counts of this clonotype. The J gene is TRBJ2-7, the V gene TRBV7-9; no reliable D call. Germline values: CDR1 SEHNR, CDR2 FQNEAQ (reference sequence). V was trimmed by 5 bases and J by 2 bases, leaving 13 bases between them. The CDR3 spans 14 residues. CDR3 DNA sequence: TGTGCCAGCAGCAGACCGGACGTCCCCTACGAGCAGTACTTC. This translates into CASSRPDVPYEQYF.

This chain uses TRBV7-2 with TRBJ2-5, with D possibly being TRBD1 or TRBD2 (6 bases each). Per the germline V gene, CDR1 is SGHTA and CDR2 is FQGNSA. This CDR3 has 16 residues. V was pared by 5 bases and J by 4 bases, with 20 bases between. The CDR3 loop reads CASSQAPQRGRETQYF. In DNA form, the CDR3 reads TGTGCCAGCAGCCAAGCCCCACAACGGGGGCGAGAGACCCAGTACTTC. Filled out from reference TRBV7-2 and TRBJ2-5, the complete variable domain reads GAGVSQSPSNKVTEKGKDVELRCDPISGHTALYWYRQSLGQGLEFLIYFQGNSAPDKSGLPSDRFSAERTGGSVSTLTIQRTQQEDSAVYLCASSQAPQRGRETQYFGPGTRLLVL.

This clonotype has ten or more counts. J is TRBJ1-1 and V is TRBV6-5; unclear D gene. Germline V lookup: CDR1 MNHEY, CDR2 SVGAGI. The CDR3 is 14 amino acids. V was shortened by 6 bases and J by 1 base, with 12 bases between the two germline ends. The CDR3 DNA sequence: TGTGCCAGCAGCCCCCTCCGGAAGAACACTGAAGCTTTCTTT. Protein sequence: CASSPLRKNTEAFF.

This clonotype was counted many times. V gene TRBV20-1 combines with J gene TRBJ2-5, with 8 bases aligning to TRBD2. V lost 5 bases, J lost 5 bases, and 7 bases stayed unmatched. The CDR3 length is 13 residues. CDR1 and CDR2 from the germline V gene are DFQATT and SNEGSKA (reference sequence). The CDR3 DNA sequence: TGCAGTGCTGGGACGGGAGGGTTTGAGACCCAGTACTTC. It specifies CSAGTGGFETQYF.

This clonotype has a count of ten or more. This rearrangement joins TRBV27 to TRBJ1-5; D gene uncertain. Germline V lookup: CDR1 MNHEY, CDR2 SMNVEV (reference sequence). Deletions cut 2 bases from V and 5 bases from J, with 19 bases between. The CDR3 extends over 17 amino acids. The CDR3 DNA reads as TGTGCCAGCAGTTTACTAGTAGGGTCCTTCGGCTATCAGCCCCAGCATTTT. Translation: CASSLLVGSFGYQPQHF.

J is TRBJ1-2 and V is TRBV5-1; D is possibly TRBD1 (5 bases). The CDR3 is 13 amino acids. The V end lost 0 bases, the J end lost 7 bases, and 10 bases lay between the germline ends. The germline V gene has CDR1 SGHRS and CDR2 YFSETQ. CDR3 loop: CASSLVREAGYTF. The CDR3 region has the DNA TGCGCCAGCAGCTTGGTCAGGGAGGCTGGCTACACCTTC.

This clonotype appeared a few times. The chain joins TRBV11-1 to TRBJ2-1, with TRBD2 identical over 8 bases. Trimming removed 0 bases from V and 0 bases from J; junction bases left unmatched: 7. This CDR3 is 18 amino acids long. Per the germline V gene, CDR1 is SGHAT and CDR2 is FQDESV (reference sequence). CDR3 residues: CASSLAQFSGDSYNEQFF. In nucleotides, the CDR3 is TGTGCCAGCAGCTTAGCACAGTTTAGCGGGGACTCCTACAATGAGCAGTTCTTC.

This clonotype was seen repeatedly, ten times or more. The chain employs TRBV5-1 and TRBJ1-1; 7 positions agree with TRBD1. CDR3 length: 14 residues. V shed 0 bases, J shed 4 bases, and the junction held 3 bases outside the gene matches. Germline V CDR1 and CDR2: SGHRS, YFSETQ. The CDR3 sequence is CASSLVQGPTEAFF. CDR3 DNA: TGCGCCAGCAGCTTGGTACAGGGGCCCACTGAAGCTTTCTTT.

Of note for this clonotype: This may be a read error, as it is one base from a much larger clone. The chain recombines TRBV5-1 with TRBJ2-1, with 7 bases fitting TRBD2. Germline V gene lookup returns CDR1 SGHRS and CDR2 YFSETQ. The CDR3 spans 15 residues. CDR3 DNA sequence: TGCGTCAGCAGCTTTCTGCGCGGGGGATACAATGAGCAGTTCTTC. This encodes CVSSFLRGGYNEQFF.